The entry below gives a single TCR beta chain sequence along with its context. The clone's antigen remains unknown. Nothing much larger sits one base from this clone, and base qualities are not available. These data come from a study of CD8 T cells in ankylosing spondylitis (dated by TCRdb to the late 2010s). Concerning the study at large: The study profiled T cell receptor beta repertoires in healthy donors and ankylosing spondylitis patients to find disease-linked TCR variants. The full study cohort was made up of roughly 25 ankylosing spondylitis patients and 108 healthy donors. Peripheral blood was sampled, and synovial fluid was additionally collected from ankylosing spondylitis patients.

From the cysteine up to the phenylalanine, the CDR3 has a length of 13 residues. Only CDR3 DNA remains: 39 bases, in frame from the first base. As encoded in the germline V gene, CDR1 is MDHEN while CDR2 is SYDVKM. V has 4 bases trimmed and J has 7 bases trimmed; junction bases matching no gene number 6. Data came from an Illumina HiSeq 2500. TCR beta libraries were prepared by quantitative 5'-RACE with molecular barcodes. The study's processing was this. A new computational method, built on a probabilistic model of VDJ rearrangement, was used to identify disease-linked TCR variants. TCRdb cleaned the public reads at Q25 with fastp, built clones with MiXCR and kept in-frame beta chains. All rows with the same CDR3 protein become a single entry with the most common DNA and genes. TCRdb, not the authors, supplied the V and J calls. This sample lists 150,000 to 200,000 distinct CDR3 sequences; approximately 10% were detected once. More than 12% of the sample is in the top ten clones.

Here is what the overall study found, with its caveats: According to the report, matched synovial fluid samples from ankylosing spondylitis patients were significantly enriched for the disease-linked clones. In peripheral blood, the disease-linked clones were found at relatively low frequencies and had a CD8+ phenotype. Blood from ankylosing spondylitis patients appeared to be characterized by a TCR beta motif composed of under 10 highly homologous amino acid variants. Some motif variants had previously been reported in the synovial fluid and blood of reactive arthritis patients, which suggests shared mechanisms of disease initiation.

This receptor chain uses TRBV28 and TRBJ1-1, and 7 junction bases match TRBD1. The source material was blood, either unsorted or a sorted T cell fraction (not recorded which). This receptor was taken from a female donor with ankylosing spondylitis or in good health (not recorded which). The CDR3 corresponds to CASSSHRGGEAFF. The nucleotides read TGTGCCAGCAGTTCGCACAGGGGTGGTGAAGCTTTCTTT. When the CDR3 is completed using the reference TRBV28 and TRBJ1-1 genes on either side, the full variable domain is DVKVTQSSRYLVKRTGEKVFLECVQDMDHENMFWYRQDPGLGLRLIYFSYDVKMKEKGDIPEGYSVSREKKERFSLILESASTNQTSMYLCASSSHRGGEAFFGQGTRLTVV.